This T cell receptor (beta chain) is from a study of T-cell reconstitution after alpha-beta-depleted transplantation in children. Researchers prepared the TCRbeta library using unique molecular identifiers, the study reports. From the PCR reads, TCRdb called clonotypes with MiXCR, one entry per CDR3 protein. There are about 600,000 distinct CDR3 sequences in the sample; 10% to 15% occur only once, and approximately 2.1% lies in the top ten. CDR3 length equals 14 residues. Losses at the gene ends were 8 bases for V and 3 bases for J; bases not matched to a gene: 7. Germline CDR1 MNHEY, CDR2 SVGEGT. The receptor was isolated from a male patient between 5 and 17 years old who had a stem cell transplant for acute myeloid leukemia, so the T cells may come from the graft donor. The chain joins TRBV6-2 or TRBV6-3 to TRBJ2-7; 10 bases match TRBD1. This material consisted of PBMCs, mostly from graft donor cells, taken 360 days after TCRalphabeta/CD19-depleted stem cell transplant. The CDR3, as DNA: TGTGCCAGCCCTAATGGGACAGGGGACTACGAGCAGTACTTC. It yields the protein CASPNGTGDYEQYF.